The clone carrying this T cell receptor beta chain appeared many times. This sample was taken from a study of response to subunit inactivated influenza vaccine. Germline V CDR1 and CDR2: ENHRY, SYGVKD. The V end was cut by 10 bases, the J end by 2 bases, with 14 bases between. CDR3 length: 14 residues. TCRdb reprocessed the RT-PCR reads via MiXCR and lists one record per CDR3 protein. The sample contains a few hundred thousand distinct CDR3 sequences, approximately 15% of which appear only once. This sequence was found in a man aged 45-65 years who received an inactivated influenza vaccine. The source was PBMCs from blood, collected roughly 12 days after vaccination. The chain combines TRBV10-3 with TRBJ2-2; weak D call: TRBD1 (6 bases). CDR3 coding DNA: TGTGCCACCTGGAAGGGACAAAACACCGGGGAGCTGTTTTTT. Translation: CATWKGQNTGELFF.